The T cell receptor (beta chain) under discussion was sequenced for a study of blood T cells in healthy people across ages. Study findings and constraints: Donor CMV status was unknown, possibly confounding expanded clonotype changes. Diversity of TCR beta correlated strongly with naive T cell percentage.

Primed by a sample-barcoded 5' primer and a J-beta primer mix, a second PCR proceeded for 7 to 11 cycles. TCRdb redid the calling of the 5' RACE reads with MiXCR, one entry per CDR3 protein. The table includes fewer than 2,000,000 distinct CDR3 sequences, roughly two fifths detected once. Peripheral blood samples of roughly 10 milliliters were drawn from each donor. This clonotype was picked up a small number of times. Its target is not known. Sequencing was carried out using blood. The receptor was isolated from a human donor in good health.

As DNA, the CDR3 is TGTGCCAGCAGCTTCGGAGGGCCTGACTATGGCTACACCTTC. Its translation: CASSFGGPDYGYTF. The chain uses TRBV7-2 and TRBJ1-2; D gene ambiguous. CDR1 is SGHTA, CDR2 FQGNSA, per germline. This CDR3 contains 14 residues. V was cut by 3 bases and J by 3 bases, with 11 bases left in between.